This entry is about one T cell receptor (beta chain). This specimen belongs to a study of blood T cell repertoires in COVID-19. Clones were sequenced by immunoSEQ multiplex PCR, and TCRdb holds only the in-frame ones, with some missing. Among roughly 220,000 clones listed, 75% to 90% were seen once. This CDR3 is 15 amino acids long. The junction had 2 bases not matched to a gene; V was cut back by 4 bases and J by 4 bases. Germline V gene sequence: CDR1 MGHRA, CDR2 YSYEKL. Sequenced input: PBMCs or T cells enriched from blood (not recorded which). The V call is TRBV4-1, the J call TRBJ2-3, with TRBD2 matching over 13 bases. This clonotype was sampled from a woman under 30 in a cohort exposed to, infected with or recovered from COVID-19 (not recorded which). CDR3 DNA sequence: TGCGCCAGCAGCCCACTAGCGGGGGGGGCAGATACGCAGTATTTT. Amino acid sequence: CASSPLAGGADTQYF.